Below are 9 T cell receptor beta chains sequenced from a single sample in a study of post-analysis software for immune sequencing data. Their target antigens are unknown. General study results and limits: In patients, about 5 TRBV segments were more frequent than in controls, with TRBV5-6, TRBV5-1 and TRBV20-1 among them.

Unique molecular identifiers were built into the TCR beta cDNA libraries. Via MiXCR, TCRdb re-called the PCR reads, giving one row per CDR3 protein. The profile shows 650,000 to 850,000 distinct CDR3 sequences, approximately 53% of them singletons. Sequenced: blood. These receptors came from a girl aged 5-17 years with multiple sclerosis.

The V and J genes are TRBV25-1 and TRBJ2-5, with 7 nucleotides matching TRBD1. Germline V gene lookup returns CDR1 MGHDK and CDR2 SYGVNS. V was clipped by 3 bases and J by 2 bases; unmatched bases: 12. This CDR3 region has 17 residues. In nucleotides, the CDR3 is TGTGCCAGCAGTGACCCGTGGACAGGCGACGTTCAAGAGACCCAGTACTTC. Amino acid sequence: CASSDPWTGDVQETQYF.

The sample holds a few counts of this clonotype. The chain recombines TRBV5-1 with TRBJ1-6; 10 positions agree with TRBD1. The CDR3 is 16 residues long. The J segment lost 8 bases and the V segment lost 4 bases, leaving 9 bases of the junction unmatched. Germline V lookup: CDR1 SGHRS, CDR2 YFSETQ. The CDR3: CASSPHAGTGDSPLHF. DNA of the CDR3: TGCGCCAGCAGCCCTCATGCCGGGACAGGGGATTCACCCCTCCACTTT. The full variable domain, completed using reference TRBV5-1 and TRBJ1-6, is KAGVTQTPRYLIKTRGQQVTLSCSPISGHRSVSWYQQTPGQGLQFLFEYFSETQRNKGNFPGRFSGRQFSNSRSEMNVSTLELGDSALYLCASSPHAGTGDSPLHFGNGTRLTVT.

The chain carries TRBV10-3 and TRBJ1-2, with no clear D. V was clipped by 3 bases and J by 4 bases, with 9 bases between them. The CDR3 is 13 residues long. From germline, CDR1 is ENHRY and CDR2 SYGVKD. This chain's CDR3 is CAISDREGYGYTF. In DNA form, the CDR3 reads TGTGCCATCAGTGATAGGGAGGGCTATGGCTACACCTTC.

A note on this clonotype: This CDR3 is missing its conserved last phenylalanine or tryptophan, likely due to a read error. The chain carries TRBV28 and TRBJ2-5; 9 nucleotides line up with TRBD2. The J call could be wrong; TRBJ2-7 is a better fit for the DNA end. The CDR3 sequence is 15 residues long. Germline V gene data show CDR1 as MDHEN and CDR2 as SYDVKM. DNA of the CDR3: TGTGCCAGCAGTAAACGACTAGCGGAAAACTACGAGCAGTACTGC. Amino acid sequence: CASSKRLAENYEQYC.

V and J are TRBV28 and TRBJ2-1; unclear D gene. V lost 4 bases to trimming and J lost 10 bases, with 11 bases between them. The germline V gene encodes CDR1 MDHEN and CDR2 SYDVKM. The CDR3 is 12 residues long. The CDR3 here is CASSYASREQFF. The CDR3 coding sequence is TGTGCCAGCAGTTACGCCTCTCGGGAGCAGTTCTTC.

This sequence joins TRBV27 and TRBJ2-7; perhaps TRBD1 as D (5 bases). CDR3 length equals 15 residues. Between the trimmed V and J ends, which lost 5 bases and 3 bases, there was a span of 17 bases. The germline CDR1 and CDR2 sequences are MNHEY and SMNVEV (reference sequence). CDR3 bases: TGTGCCAGCAGTCTCCAGGGAAGTTTTGTCTACGAGCAGTACTTC. Amino acid sequence: CASSLQGSFVYEQYF.

This clonotype was seen only a few times. V gene TRBV7-2 combines with J gene TRBJ2-2; unclear D gene. V lost 3 bases to trimming and J lost 1 base, with 3 bases between them. The CDR3 spans 13 residues. CDR1 and CDR2 (germline): SGHTA, FQGNSA. CDR3 DNA sequence: TGTGCCAGCAGCTTGAGGAACACCGGGGAGCTGTTTTTT. Protein product: CASSLRNTGELFF. The full variable domain, in which reference TRBV7-2 and TRBJ2-2 provide the parts outside the CDR3, is GAGVSQSPSNKVTEKGKDVELRCDPISGHTALYWYRQSLGQGLEFLIYFQGNSAPDKSGLPSDRFSAERTGGSVSTLTIQRTQQEDSAVYLCASSLRNTGELFFGEGSRLTVL.

The chain has TRBV11-2 and TRBJ2-7; no clear D gene. The CDR3 is 13 residues long. V dropped 8 bases and J dropped 3 bases, with 14 bases sitting between them. In germline, CDR1 is SGHAT, CDR2 FQNNGV. In nucleotides, the CDR3 is TGTGCCAGCTCCCGAGAGCAACACTACGAGCAGTACTTC. It specifies CASSREQHYEQYF.

This chain links TRBV12-3 or TRBV12-4 with TRBJ2-1; weak D call: TRBD1 (6 bases). The CDR3 loop spans 17 amino acids. V lost 8 bases to trimming and J lost 4 bases, with 24 bases between them. The CDR3 DNA follows: TGTGCCAGCCAGCAGGCTACAGGGAGAGAGGGTTACAATGAGCAGTTCTTC. This encodes CASQQATGREGYNEQFF.